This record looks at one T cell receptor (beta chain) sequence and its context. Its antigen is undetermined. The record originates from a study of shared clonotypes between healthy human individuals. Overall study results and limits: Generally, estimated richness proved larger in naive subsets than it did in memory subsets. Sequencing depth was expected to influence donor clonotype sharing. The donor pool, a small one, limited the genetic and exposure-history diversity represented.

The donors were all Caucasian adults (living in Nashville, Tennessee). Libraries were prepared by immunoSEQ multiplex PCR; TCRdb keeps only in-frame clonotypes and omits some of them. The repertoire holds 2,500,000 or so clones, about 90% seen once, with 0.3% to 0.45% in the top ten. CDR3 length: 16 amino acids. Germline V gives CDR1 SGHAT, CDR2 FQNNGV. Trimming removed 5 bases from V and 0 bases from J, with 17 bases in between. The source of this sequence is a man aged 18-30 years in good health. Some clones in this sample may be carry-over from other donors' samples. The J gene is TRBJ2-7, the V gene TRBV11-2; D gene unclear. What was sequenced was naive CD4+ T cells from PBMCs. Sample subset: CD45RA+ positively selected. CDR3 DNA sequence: TGTGCCAGCAGCGTAACAGTTTTCGAGAGCTCCTACGAGCAGTACTTC. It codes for CASSVTVFESSYEQYF. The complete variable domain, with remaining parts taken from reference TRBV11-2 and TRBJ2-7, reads EAGVAQSPRYKIIEKRQSVAFWCNPISGHATLYWYQQILGQGPKLLIQFQNNGVVDDSQLPKDRFSAERLKGVDSTLKIQPAKLEDSAVYLCASSVTVFESSYEQYFGPGTRLTVT.